This paragraph reports one T cell receptor (beta chain). The antigen remains undetermined. Being one base from a much bigger clone, this may be a read error. It was a multiplex PCR that amplified TCR beta CDR3, with 32 V and 13 J primers. TCRdb fed the multiplex PCR reads into MiXCR, producing one record per CDR3 protein. The repertoire has 10,000 to 15,000 distinct CDR3 sequences, 23% of them found once; the top ten carry 10% to 15%. The germline gives CDR1 MNHEY, CDR2 SVGAGI. The CDR3 has 12 residues. This sample stems from a study of immune heterogeneity within non-small cell lung tumors. Background on the study: Tumor histology was classified as squamous cell carcinoma in a few cases, non-squamous carcinoma in around 9 and not otherwise specified in 1. Study results and caveats: The study found that local T-cell clonality correlated moderately but significantly with local tumor mutational burden (R about 0.37). Site-unique high-frequency clones occurred alongside identical dominant CDR3 beta clonotypes that recurred across tumor sites within a patient.

Bulk tumor gDNA, roughly 600 ng per sample, served as the TCR template. Each primary tumor yielded several biopsies, collected far apart from one another at surgery. Each patient presented with untreated, newly diagnosed non-small cell lung cancer and received curative surgery. The chain carries TRBV6-5 and TRBJ1-1; D unclear. Source material: lung tumor tissue. This sequence originates from a man between 50 and 59 years old with non-small cell lung cancer. CDR3 sequence: CVSSYRGDEAFF. CDR3 nucleotides: TGTGTCAGCAGCTATCGGGGTGATGAAGCTTTCTTT.